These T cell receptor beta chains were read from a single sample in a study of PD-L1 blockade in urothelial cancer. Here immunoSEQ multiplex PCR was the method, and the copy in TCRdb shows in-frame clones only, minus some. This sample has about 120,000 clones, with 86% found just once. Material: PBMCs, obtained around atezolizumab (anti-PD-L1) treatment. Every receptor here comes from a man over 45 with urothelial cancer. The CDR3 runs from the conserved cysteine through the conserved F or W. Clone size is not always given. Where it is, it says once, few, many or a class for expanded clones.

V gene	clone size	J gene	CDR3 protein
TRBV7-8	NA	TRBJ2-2	CASSLGASGNTGELFF
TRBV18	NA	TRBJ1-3	CASSPRAESSGNTIYF
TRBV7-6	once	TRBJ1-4	CASSLAGGKTEKLFF
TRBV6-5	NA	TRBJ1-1	CASSYSPGRMNTEAFF
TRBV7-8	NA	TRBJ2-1	CASDRGLHSYNEQFF
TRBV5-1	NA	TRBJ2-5	CASSSGLAGEWQETQYF
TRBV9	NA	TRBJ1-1	CASSVGGADRGTEAFF
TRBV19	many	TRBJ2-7	CASSILSGGEQYF
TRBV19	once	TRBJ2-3	CASSIVASTDTQYF
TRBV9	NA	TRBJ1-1	CASSVGPDRGLEAFF
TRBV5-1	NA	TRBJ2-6	CASSWTGTASGANVLTF
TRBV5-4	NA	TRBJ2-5	CASSPSGLGARETQYF
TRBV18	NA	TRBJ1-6	CASSEQGGDRSPLHF